One sample yielded the 10 T cell receptor beta chains listed below, sequenced in a study of patients and donors after allogeneic stem cell transplantation. TCRdb independently ran MiXCR on the RT-PCR reads; one entry per CDR3 protein. This table holds 150,000 or so distinct CDR3 sequences, roughly 22% found once. The sample comprised blood, either unsorted or a sorted T cell fraction (not recorded which). These receptor sequences come from a human donor who was either an allogeneic HSCT recipient or a stem cell or donor lymphocyte infusion donor (not recorded which). It is not recorded whose cells these are; they may come from a transplant donor.

This chain links TRBV10-3 with TRBJ2-3, with D uncertain. Germline V gene sequence: CDR1 ENHRY, CDR2 SYGVKD. Trimming cost V 4 bases and J 2 bases, with 4 bases left between them. The CDR3 covers 12 residues. The CDR3 loop reads CAISGPTDTQYF. DNA of the CDR3: TGTGCCATCAGTGGTCCCACAGATACGCAGTATTTT.

The sample holds a few counts of this clonotype. CDR3 bases: TGTGCCAGCAGTCCCCCTAATGAAAAACTGTTTTTT. Its protein is CASSPPNEKLFF. The chain has TRBV6-5 and TRBJ1-4, with unresolved D. The CDR3 is 12 amino acids. Germline-derived CDR1 and CDR2 are MNHEY and SVGAGI. Trimming removed 5 bases from V and 3 bases from J, with 4 bases in between.

This clonotype was counted a few times. The chain has TRBV20-1 and TRBJ2-3, with a tentative D call TRBD1 (5 bases). The V end was cut by 6 bases, the J end by 2 bases, with 12 bases between. CDR1 and CDR2 (germline): DFQATT, SNEGSKA (reference sequence). The CDR3 consists of 13 residues. CDR3 sequence reads: CSAKGSITDTQYF. CDR3 DNA: TGCAGTGCGAAGGGGTCAATCACAGATACGCAGTATTTT.

The chain employs TRBV20-1 and TRBJ1-2; the D is unclear. V lost 0 bases, J lost 6 bases, and 14 bases lay in between. CDR3 length: 14 amino acids. The germline gives CDR1 DFQATT, CDR2 SNEGSKA (reference sequence). The chain's CDR3 is CSARDRARFNGYTF. The CDR3 DNA reads TGCAGTGCTAGAGATAGAGCGCGGTTTAATGGCTACACCTTC.

The gene calls are TRBV20-1 and TRBJ2-3; TRBD2 aligns across 10 bases. This CDR3 is built from 15 residues. Looked up from germline, CDR1 is DFQATT and CDR2 is SNEGSKA (reference sequence). Germline trimming cut 6 bases from V and 6 bases from J; bases unmatched to any gene: 12. The CDR3 spells CSAPLAGDLVDTQYF. In DNA form, the CDR3 reads TGCAGTGCACCCCTAGCGGGAGACTTGGTGGATACGCAGTATTTT.

The V and J genes are TRBV18 and TRBJ2-5; 7 bases agree with TRBD2. The CDR3 spans 15 residues. Trimming at V came to 3 bases and at J to 2 bases, leaving 6 bases not matched to a gene. Germline-derived CDR1 and CDR2 are KGHSH and LQKENI. CDR3: CASSPRTSEQETQYF. The DNA for the CDR3 is TGTGCCAGCTCACCTCGTACTAGCGAGCAAGAGACCCAGTACTTC.

The sample holds a few counts of this clonotype. This rearrangement joins TRBV7-9 to TRBJ1-2, with 12 nucleotides matching TRBD1. CDR1 is SEHNR and CDR2 is FQNEAQ in the germline V gene (reference sequence). V trimming: 1 base; J trimming: 10 bases; junction bases outside the gene matches: 4. The CDR3 runs to 14 residues. The CDR3 loop is CASSLVGTGGDYTF. CDR3 sequence (DNA): TGTGCCAGCAGCTTAGTGGGGACAGGGGGCGACTACACCTTC.

Points on this clonotype: A read error may account for a junction end that differs from germline. V is TRBV20-1 and J is TRBJ2-3, with D possibly TRBD2 on 5 matching bases. Germline CDR1 and CDR2: DFQATT and SNEGSKA (reference sequence). This CDR3 region has 13 residues. CDR3 DNA sequence: TGCAGTGCTAGGAGCGCGAGGGAAGATTCGCAGTATTTT. Protein: CSARSAREDSQYF.

This clonotype has just a few counts. The chain employs TRBV5-1 and TRBJ1-1, with 8 bases matching TRBD1. Germline V lookup: CDR1 SGHRS, CDR2 YFSETQ. V lost 0 bases and J lost 4; bases outside the gene matches: 5. The CDR3 totals 15 residues. The CDR3 spells CASSLVDRGVTEAFF. The CDR3 DNA reads TGCGCCAGCAGCTTGGTTGACAGGGGAGTCACTGAAGCTTTCTTT.

The gene calls are TRBV7-8 and TRBJ1-1, with 7 bases matching TRBD1. Germline CDR1 reads SGHVS; CDR2 reads FQNEAQ. V shed 5 bases, J shed 10 bases, and the junction held 13 bases outside the gene matches. The CDR3 is 14 residues long. The CDR3 spells CASSLWTGGGGAFF. DNA of the CDR3: TGTGCCAGCAGCCTTTGGACAGGAGGGGGAGGAGCTTTCTTT.